The 28 T cell receptor beta chains below were found in one sample sequenced in a study of CD8 T cells in Susac syndrome. An amount of RNA that ranged from roughly 0.5 to 1 ug was reverse transcribed with random hexamers. Each CDR3 protein gets one entry after TCRdb re-called the immunoSEQ multiplex PCR reads with MiXCR. The sample shows 15,000 to 20,000 distinct CDR3 sequences, 85% to 95% of them seen only once. Input material: CD8+ T cells from PBMCs. The receptors come from a human donor in good health.

The rearrangement uses TRBV29-1 and TRBJ2-6; tentative D call: TRBD2 (6 bases). The V and J ends lost 5 bases and 4 bases respectively, with 18 bases between them. Germline CDR1 is SQVTM and CDR2 is ANQGSEA. The CDR3 spans 16 residues. The CDR3 DNA reads TGCAGCGTTCAAGGGGCGGGACCGTTCGGGGCCAACGTCCTGACTTTC. Amino acids: CSVQGAGPFGANVLTF.

The CDR3 is CASSPPGYYEQYF. The CDR3, as DNA: TGTGCCAGCAGCCCTCCAGGTTACTACGAGCAGTACTTC. The chain joins TRBV28 to TRBJ2-7; D is unclear. Germline loops: CDR1 MDHEN, CDR2 SYDVKM. The V and J ends lost 6 bases and 3 bases respectively, with 12 bases between them. CDR3 size: 13 residues.

V usage is TRBV27 and J usage is TRBJ2-1, with D uncertain. With 5 bases removed from V and 5 bases from J, the gap between germline ends came to 7 bases. CDR1 is MNHEY and CDR2 is SMNVEV in the germline V gene (reference sequence). This CDR3 is built from 12 residues. CDR3 sequence: CASSPTDNEQFF. Written as DNA, the CDR3 is TGTGCCAGCAGTCCAACCGACAATGAGCAGTTCTTC.

This clonotype was picked up one time. This chain uses TRBV12-3 or TRBV12-4 with TRBJ2-1, with D perhaps TRBD2 (5 bases). Deletions cut 6 bases from V and 9 bases from J, with 15 bases between. This CDR3 spans 13 amino acids. CDR3 in DNA: TGTGCCAGCAGCGGGTCCCAGACTATTGAGCAGTTCTTC. This sequence encodes CASSGSQTIEQFF.

V is TRBV19 and J is TRBJ2-1, with D possibly matching TRBD2 (6 bases). This CDR3 comprises 14 residues. Trimming removed 3 bases at V and 3 bases at J, with 9 bases between. Germline V gene data show CDR1 as LNHDA and CDR2 as SQIVND (reference sequence). The CDR3 loop reads CASSMSGRYNEQFF. The CDR3 nucleotides are TGTGCCAGTAGTATGAGCGGGCGCTACAATGAGCAGTTCTTC.

The chain carries TRBV27 and TRBJ2-1, with 7 bases lining up with TRBD2. The length of the CDR3 is 13 residues. V lost 3 bases and J lost 9; bases outside the gene matches: 5. Germline assignment: CDR1 MNHEY and CDR2 SMNVEV (reference sequence). The CDR3 loop reads CASSFGRGVEQFF. Here the CDR3 DNA reads TGTGCCAGCAGTTTTGGGAGGGGCGTTGAGCAGTTCTTC.

The CDR3 nucleotides read TGTGCCAGCAGCCAAGATTGGACCTACAATGAGCAGTTCTTC. As protein: CASSQDWTYNEQFF. The chain carries TRBV14 and TRBJ2-1; no clear D gene. V was clipped by 0 bases and J by 2 bases, with 5 bases between them. Per the germline V gene, CDR1 is SGHDN and CDR2 is FVKESK. The CDR3 runs to 14 residues.

This rearrangement joins TRBV28 to TRBJ2-3; tentatively, D is TRBD1 or TRBD2 (5 bases each). Germline V gives CDR1 MDHEN, CDR2 SYDVKM. The CDR3 spans 15 residues. V lost 6 bases and J lost 2, with 15 bases in between. CDR3 sequence reads: CASSGDASNTDTQYF. The CDR3 region has the DNA TGTGCCAGCAGCGGGGACGCGTCCAACACAGATACGCAGTATTTT.

V is TRBV6-5 and J is TRBJ1-5; 9 nucleotides align to TRBD1. CDR1 is MNHEY and CDR2 is SVGAGI in the germline V gene. The CDR3 runs 16 residues. The V and J ends lost 2 bases and 2 bases, in that order; junction bases with no gene match: 4. The CDR3 nucleotides are TGTGCCAGCAGTTACGACAGGGGGGACGGCAATCAGCCCCAGCATTTT. Translating it yields CASSYDRGDGNQPQHF.

V and J are TRBV6-5 and TRBJ2-3; the D is unclear. This CDR3 is 15 amino acids long. In germline, CDR1 is MNHEY, CDR2 SVGAGI. The ends were cut back, 0 bases at V and 1 base at J, with 8 bases in the middle. The CDR3 bases are TGTGCCAGCAGTTACTCGAAATCGGGCACAGATACGCAGTATTTT. Translated: CASSYSKSGTDTQYF.

V usage is TRBV6-1 and J usage is TRBJ2-7; no reliable D call. CDR1 and CDR2 (germline): MNHNS, SASEGT. V lost 2 bases and J 4 bases, leaving 21 bases between the germline ends. The CDR3 contains 17 residues. The CDR3 protein is CASSEPFSQQPRYEQYV. The CDR3 coding sequence is TGTGCCAGCAGTGAACCCTTCTCGCAGCAACCTAGGTACGAGCAGTACGTC.

The chain is built from TRBV28 and TRBJ2-2; the match to TRBD2 covers 7 bases. The germline CDR1 and CDR2 sequences are MDHEN and SYDVKM. CDR3 length equals 16 residues. Germline trimming cut 6 bases from V and 1 base from J; bases unmatched to any gene: 8. DNA for the CDR3: TGTGCCAGCAGACGTCCGGCTAGCGGGAACACCGGGGAGCTGTTTTTT. Its translation is CASRRPASGNTGELFF.

The rearrangement uses TRBV7-9 and TRBJ2-1; TRBD2 agrees at 10 bases. Trimming cost V 4 bases and J 9 bases; bases outside gene matches: 9. CDR1 SEHNR and CDR2 FQNEAQ come from the germline V gene (reference sequence). The CDR3 length is 15 residues. CDR3 loop: CASSYGPSGSTEQFF. In DNA, the CDR3 is TGTGCCAGCAGCTATGGCCCTAGCGGGAGTACTGAGCAGTTCTTC.

The V gene is TRBV3-1, the J gene TRBJ2-1; 7 bases fit TRBD2. The CDR3 totals 12 residues. From germline, CDR1 is LGHDT and CDR2 YNNKEL (reference sequence). V was clipped by 6 bases and J by 10 bases; unmatched bases: 6. For the CDR3, the DNA is TGTGCCAGCAGGAGCGGGGCCTCGGAGCAGTTCTTC. Translation: CASRSGASEQFF.

The rearrangement links TRBV12-3 or TRBV12-4 to TRBJ2-1; D gene unclear. Between the trimmed V and J ends, which lost 5 bases and 4 bases, there was a span of 9 bases. CDR3 length: 13 amino acids. CDR3 coding DNA: TGTGCCAGCAGTAAGGCGGTATACAATGAGCAGTTCTTC. It codes for CASSKAVYNEQFF.

The DNA for the CDR3 is TGCGCCAGCAGCCAAGGGACTAGCGGGTACTTAAGGTTCTTC. It translates to CASSQGTSGYLRFF. The chain joins TRBV4-1 to TRBJ2-1, with TRBD2 matching over 11 bases. Germline V gene sequence: CDR1 MGHRA, CDR2 YSYEKL. The V segment lost 1 base and the J segment 15 bases; nucleotides outside the gene matches: 8. CDR3 length: 14 residues.

V gene TRBV27 combines with J gene TRBJ2-6; D could derive from TRBD1 or TRBD2 (5 bases each). Trimming pared 2 bases from V and 4 bases from J, leaving 6 bases between. There are 14 residues in the CDR3. Germline CDR1 is MNHEY and CDR2 is SMNVEV (reference sequence). The CDR3 bases are TGTGCCAGCAGTTTAGGGGACGGGGCCAACGTCCTGACTTTC. This sequence encodes CASSLGDGANVLTF.

This chain connects TRBV13 to TRBJ2-1; 9 bases match TRBD2. From germline, CDR1 is PRHDT and CDR2 FYEKMQ (reference sequence). The CDR3 covers 16 residues. V dropped 1 base and J dropped 9; count of bases not matched to a gene: 10. CDR3 protein: CASSLDAGGPSGEQFF. The CDR3 coding sequence is TGTGCCAGCAGCTTAGATGCGGGAGGGCCCTCGGGTGAGCAGTTCTTC.

The rearrangement links TRBV12-3 or TRBV12-4 to TRBJ1-1, with a tentative D call TRBD1 (5 bases). The CDR3 has 12 residues. V was cut by 6 bases and J by 5 bases, with 10 bases left in between. This chain's CDR3 is CASSPGWTEAFF. The CDR3 DNA is TGTGCCAGCAGCCCAGGGTGGACTGAAGCTTTCTTT.

V usage is TRBV7-9 and J usage is TRBJ2-5; TRBD1 matches 8 bases. Germline trimming cut 4 bases from V and 5 bases from J; bases unmatched to any gene: 6. Germline V gives CDR1 SEHNR, CDR2 FQNEAQ (reference sequence). The CDR3 has 14 amino acids. The CDR3 sequence is CASSYSDRDETQYF. CDR3 bases: TGTGCCAGCAGCTACTCGGACAGGGACGAGACCCAGTACTTC.

This chain joins TRBV28 and TRBJ1-5; 7 bases line up with TRBD1. Germline V gives CDR1 MDHEN, CDR2 SYDVKM. Trimming took 2 bases from V and 4 from J; bases not matched to a gene: 5. The CDR3 loop spans 15 amino acids. CDR3 sequence: CASSLRGPVNQPQHF. The CDR3 DNA reads as TGTGCCAGCAGTTTAAGGGGGCCAGTGAATCAGCCCCAGCATTTT.

The gene calls are TRBV7-9 and TRBJ2-7, with D maybe TRBD2 (6 bases). V gave up 4 bases and J gave up 6 bases, with 13 bases separating them. Germline loops: CDR1 SEHNR, CDR2 FQNEAQ (reference sequence). The CDR3 is 13 residues long. The CDR3 loop is CASSSPSSAEQYV. In nucleotides, the CDR3 is TGTGCCAGCAGCTCACCCTCTAGCGCCGAGCAGTACGTC.

The chain has TRBV3-1 and TRBJ2-3; TRBD2 aligns across 15 bases. The CDR3 runs to 16 residues. J lost 2 bases, V lost 6 bases, and 3 bases had no gene match. Germline loops: CDR1 LGHDT, CDR2 YNNKEL (reference sequence). In nucleotides, the CDR3 is TGTGCCAGCAGACGGACTAGCGGGAGGGACACAGATACGCAGTATTTT. Translated: CASRRTSGRDTDTQYF.

This sequence joins TRBV24-1 and TRBJ2-1, with 7 bases identical to TRBD1. Germline trimming cut 3 bases from V and 11 bases from J; bases unmatched to any gene: 12. This CDR3 contains 15 residues. Germline assignment: CDR1 KGHDR and CDR2 SFDVKD. In nucleotides, the CDR3 is TGTGCCACCAGTGATGTTACAGGGGATTTAATGAAGCAGTTCTTC. Translating gives CATSDVTGDLMKQFF.

The CDR3 region has the DNA TGTGCTAGTGTCGACCCTGACAGATTCTCCTACAATGAGCAGTTCTTC. Protein sequence: CASVDPDRFSYNEQFF. This chain uses TRBV12-5 with TRBJ2-1, with D possibly TRBD1 on 5 matching bases. The length of the CDR3 is 16 residues. The V end was cut by 7 bases, the J end by 0 bases, with 16 bases between. Germline V CDR1 and CDR2: LGHNT, FRNRAP.

The CDR3 here is CSAAGLAGYNEQFF. The CDR3 bases are TGCAGCGCTGCAGGACTAGCGGGATACAATGAGCAGTTCTTC. This chain joins TRBV29-1 and TRBJ2-1; 12 bases map to TRBD2. V trimming: 7 bases; J trimming: 4 bases; junction bases outside the gene matches: 5. Germline V gene data show CDR1 as SQVTM and CDR2 as ANQGSEA. This CDR3 is built from 14 residues.

CDR3: CASSIARGGNQPQHF. In DNA form, the CDR3 reads TGTGCCAGTAGTATAGCTAGGGGCGGCAATCAGCCCCAGCATTTT. The gene calls are TRBV19 and TRBJ1-5, with a possible D match to TRBD1 (5 bases). V was pared by 1 base and J by 2 bases, with 9 bases between. Germline V gives CDR1 LNHDA, CDR2 SQIVND (reference sequence). The CDR3 is made up of 15 amino acids.

V usage is TRBV27 and J usage is TRBJ2-7; 10 nucleotides align to TRBD2. Trimming cost V 5 bases and J 3 bases; bases outside gene matches: 4. The germline gives CDR1 MNHEY, CDR2 SMNVEV (reference sequence). This CDR3 is built from 14 residues. The CDR3: CASSLTSGIYEQYF. CDR3 coding DNA: TGTGCCAGCAGTCTCACTAGCGGGATCTACGAGCAGTACTTC.